What follows describes a single T cell receptor beta chain. This CDR3 spans 16 amino acids. CDR1 and CDR2 (germline): SGHDT, YYEEEE. Deletions cut 6 bases from V and 4 bases from J, with 22 bases between. This sample was included in a study of blood T cell repertoires in COVID-19. Clones were read by immunoSEQ multiplex PCR, and TCRdb kept only the in-frame ones, dropping some. The sample carries approximately 250,000 clones, roughly 84% recorded once. This receptor was identified in a man in his sixties with acute or convalescent COVID-19. The sequencing input was peripheral blood. The rearrangement uses TRBV5-6 and TRBJ1-1; the D gene is possibly TRBD1 (6 bases). This CDR3 reads CASTSLGQGRGTEAFF. The CDR3 DNA sequence: TGTGCCAGCACCTCTCTCGGGCAGGGGAGGGGCACTGAAGCTTTCTTT. Drawing the rest from reference TRBV5-6 and TRBJ1-1, the complete variable domain is DAGVTQSPTHLIKTRGQQVTLRCSPKSGHDTVSWYQQALGQGPQFIFQYYEEEERQRGNFPDRFSGHQFPNYSSELNVNALLLGDSALYLCASTSLGQGRGTEAFFGQGTRLTVV.